These 7 T cell receptor beta chains share one sample of origin, sequenced in a study of blood T cell repertoires in COVID-19. Profiling relied on immunoSEQ multiplex PCR, and the TCRdb table lists in-frame clones only, not all of them. The table lists 250,000 to 300,000 clones, nearly 90% of them singletons, with 2% to 2.5% in the top ten. Sequenced material: peripheral blood. The receptor source for this set is a woman aged 60-75 years with COVID-19, enrolled during active disease.

This sequence joins TRBV7-2 and TRBJ1-2; 8 bases are shared with TRBD1. In germline, CDR1 is SGHTA, CDR2 FQGNSA. V trimming: 0 bases; J trimming: 4 bases; junction bases outside the gene matches: 10. This CDR3 has 17 amino acids. The CDR3 here is CASSLADSGGGGYGYTF. CDR3 sequence (DNA): TGTGCCAGCAGCTTAGCTGATTCAGGGGGCGGTGGCTATGGCTACACCTTC. The full variable domain, with the rest looked up from reference TRBV7-2 and TRBJ1-2, is GAGVSQSPSNKVTEKGKDVELRCDPISGHTALYWYRQSLGQGLEFLIYFQGNSAPDKSGLPSDRFSAERTGGSVSTLTIQRTQQEDSAVYLCASSLADSGGGGYGYTFGSGTRLTVV.

The chain employs TRBV9 and TRBJ1-3, with D maybe TRBD1 (5 bases). This CDR3 contains 15 residues. V lost 3 bases and J 2 bases, leaving 12 bases between the germline ends. From germline, CDR1 is SGDLS and CDR2 YYNGEE. CDR3 sequence (DNA): TGTGCCAGCAGCGCCGGGGGAGCAACTGGAAACACCATATATTTT. Translated: CASSAGGATGNTIYF.

The rearrangement joins TRBV9 to TRBJ1-1; TRBD1 aligns across 8 bases. The V segment lost 4 bases and the J segment 10 bases; nucleotides outside the gene matches: 9. The CDR3 has 13 residues. Germline CDR1 reads SGDLS; CDR2 reads YYNGEE. The CDR3 loop reads CASSSGQGESAFF. CDR3 in DNA: TGTGCCAGCAGCTCAGGACAGGGTGAGTCAGCTTTCTTT.

This rearrangement joins TRBV19 to TRBJ1-3; a possible D gene is TRBD1 (6 bases). The CDR3 sequence is 15 residues long. From germline, CDR1 is LNHDA and CDR2 SQIVND (reference sequence). Trimming pared 6 bases from V and 0 bases from J, leaving 12 bases between. In DNA form, the CDR3 reads TGTGCCAGTAGGACCGGGACAAACTCTGGAAACACCATATATTTT. This codes for CASRTGTNSGNTIYF.

The gene calls are TRBV7-2 and TRBJ2-1, with a possible D match to TRBD2 (5 bases). V shed 0 bases and J shed 3 bases, with 9 bases lying between them. Germline CDR1 and CDR2: SGHTA and FQGNSA. The CDR3 spans 15 residues. The CDR3 DNA follows: TGTGCCAGCAGCTTAGCAAGGACTGACTACAATGAGCAGTTCTTC. Amino acids: CASSLARTDYNEQFF.

The chain recombines TRBV9 with TRBJ1-3, with TRBD1 as a possible D gene (6 bases). V was shortened by 4 bases and J by 9 bases, with 14 bases between the two germline ends. Germline V lookup: CDR1 SGDLS, CDR2 YYNGEE. CDR3 length equals 13 residues. The CDR3 bases are TGTGCCAGCAGCTACGGGGGGGCCGGCACCATATATTTT. It specifies CASSYGGAGTIYF. Combining the CDR3 with reference TRBV9 and TRBJ1-3 gives the whole variable domain DSGVTQTPKHLITATGQRVTLRCSPRSGDLSVYWYQQSLDQGLQFLIQYYNGEERAKGNILERFSAQQFPDLHSELNLSSLELGDSALYFCASSYGGAGTIYFGEGSWLTVV.

The chain uses TRBV7-2 and TRBJ1-1; possibly TRBD1 for D (6 bases). Trimming pared 2 bases from V and 5 bases from J, leaving 12 bases between. This CDR3 contains 14 residues. The germline gives CDR1 SGHTA, CDR2 FQGNSA. In nucleotides, the CDR3 is TGTGCCAGCAGCTTACTAGGGGGAGATACTGAAGCTTTCTTT. Translation: CASSLLGGDTEAFF.